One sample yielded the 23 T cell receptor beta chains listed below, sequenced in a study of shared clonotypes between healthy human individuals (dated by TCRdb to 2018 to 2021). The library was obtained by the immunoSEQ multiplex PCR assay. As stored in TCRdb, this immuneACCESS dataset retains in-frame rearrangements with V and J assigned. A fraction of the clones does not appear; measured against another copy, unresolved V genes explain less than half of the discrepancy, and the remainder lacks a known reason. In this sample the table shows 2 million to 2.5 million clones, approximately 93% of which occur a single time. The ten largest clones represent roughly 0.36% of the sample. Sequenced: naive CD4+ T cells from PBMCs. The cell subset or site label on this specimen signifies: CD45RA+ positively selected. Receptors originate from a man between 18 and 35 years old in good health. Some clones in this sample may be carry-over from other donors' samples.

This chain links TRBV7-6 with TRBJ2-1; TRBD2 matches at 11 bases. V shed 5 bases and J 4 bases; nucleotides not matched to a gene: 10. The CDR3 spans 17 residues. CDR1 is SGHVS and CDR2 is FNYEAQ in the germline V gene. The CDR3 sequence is CASSRTSGLVTYNEQFF. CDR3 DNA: TGTGCCAGCAGCCGGACTAGCGGGTTAGTTACGTACAATGAGCAGTTCTTC.

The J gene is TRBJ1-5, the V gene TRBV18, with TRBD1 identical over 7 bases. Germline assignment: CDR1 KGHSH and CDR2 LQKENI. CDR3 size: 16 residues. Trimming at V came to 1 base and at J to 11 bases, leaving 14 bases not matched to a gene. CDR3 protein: CASSPLGDSRREAQHF. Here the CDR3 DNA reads TGTGCCAGCTCACCACTCGGGGACAGCCGGCGAGAGGCCCAGCATTTT. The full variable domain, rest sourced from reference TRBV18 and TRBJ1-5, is NAGVMQNPRHLVRRRGQEARLRCSPMKGHSHVYWYRQLPEEGLKFMVYLQKENIIDESGMPKERFSAEFPKEGPSILRIQQVVRGDSAAYFCASSPLGDSRREAQHFGDGTRLSIL.

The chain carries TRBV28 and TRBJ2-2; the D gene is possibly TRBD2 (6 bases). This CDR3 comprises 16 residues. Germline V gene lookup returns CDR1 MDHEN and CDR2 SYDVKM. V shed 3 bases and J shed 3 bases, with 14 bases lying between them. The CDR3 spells CASSLNGGGDTGELFF. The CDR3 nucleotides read TGTGCCAGCAGTTTGAATGGCGGCGGGGACACCGGGGAGCTGTTTTTT.

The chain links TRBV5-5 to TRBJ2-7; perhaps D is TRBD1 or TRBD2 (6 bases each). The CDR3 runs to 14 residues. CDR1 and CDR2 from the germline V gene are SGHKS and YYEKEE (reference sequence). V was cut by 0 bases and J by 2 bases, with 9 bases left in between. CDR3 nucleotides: TGTGCCAGCAGCTTGGAAGGGGGGACCTACGAGCAGTACTTC. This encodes CASSLEGGTYEQYF.

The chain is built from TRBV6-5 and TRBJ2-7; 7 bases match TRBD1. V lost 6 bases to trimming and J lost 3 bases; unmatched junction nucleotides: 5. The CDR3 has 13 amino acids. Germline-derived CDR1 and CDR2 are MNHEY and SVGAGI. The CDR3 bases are TGTGCCAGCAGGACAGGGAGAAACTACGAGCAGTACTTC. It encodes CASRTGRNYEQYF.

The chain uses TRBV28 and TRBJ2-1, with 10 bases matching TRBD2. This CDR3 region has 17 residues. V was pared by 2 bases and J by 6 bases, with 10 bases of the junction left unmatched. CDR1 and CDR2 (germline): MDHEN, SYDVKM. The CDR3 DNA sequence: TGTGCCAGCAGTTTAGGCCTAGCGGGAGTAATTGTCAATGAGCAGTTCTTC. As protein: CASSLGLAGVIVNEQFF.

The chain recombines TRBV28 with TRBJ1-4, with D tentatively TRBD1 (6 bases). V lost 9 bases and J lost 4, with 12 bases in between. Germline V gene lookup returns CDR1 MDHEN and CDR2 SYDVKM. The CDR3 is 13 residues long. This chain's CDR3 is CASLDRNNEKLFF. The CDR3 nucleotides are TGTGCCAGTCTCGACAGGAATAATGAAAAACTGTTTTTT.

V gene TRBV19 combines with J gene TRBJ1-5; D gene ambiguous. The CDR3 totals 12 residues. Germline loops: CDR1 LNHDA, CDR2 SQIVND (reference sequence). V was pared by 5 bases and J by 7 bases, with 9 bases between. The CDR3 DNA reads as TGTGCCAGTAGTTGGGGTGTCCAGCCCCAGCATTTT. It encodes CASSWGVQPQHF.

The CDR3, as DNA: TGCAGCGTTGAGATTCCGCGGGAGGGCGTCTACAATGAGCAGTTCTTC. It translates to CSVEIPREGVYNEQFF. The gene calls are TRBV29-1 and TRBJ2-1; 9 positions agree with TRBD2. Unmatched junction bases numbered 9, after V lost 3 bases and J lost 3 bases. The CDR3 totals 16 residues. CDR1 and CDR2 from the germline V gene are SQVTM and ANQGSEA.

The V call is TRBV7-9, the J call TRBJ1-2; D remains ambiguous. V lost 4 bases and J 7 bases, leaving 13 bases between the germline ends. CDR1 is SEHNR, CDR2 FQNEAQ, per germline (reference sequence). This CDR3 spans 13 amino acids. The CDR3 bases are TGTGCCAGCAGCTCTCAGGCGGGGAGTGGCTACACCTTC. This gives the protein CASSSQAGSGYTF. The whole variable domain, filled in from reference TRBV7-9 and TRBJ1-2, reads DTGVSQNPRHKITKRGQNVTFRCDPISEHNRLYWYRQTLGQGPEFLTYFQNEAQLEKSRLLSDRFSAERPKGSFSTLEIQRTEQGDSAMYLCASSSQAGSGYTFGSGTRLTVV.

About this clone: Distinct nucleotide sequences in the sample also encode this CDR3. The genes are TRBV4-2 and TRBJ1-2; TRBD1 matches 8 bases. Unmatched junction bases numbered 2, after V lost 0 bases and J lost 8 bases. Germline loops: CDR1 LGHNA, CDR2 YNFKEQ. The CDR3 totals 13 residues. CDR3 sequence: CASSQDRGQGYTF. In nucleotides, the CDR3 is TGTGCCAGCAGCCAAGACAGGGGGCAAGGCTACACCTTC.

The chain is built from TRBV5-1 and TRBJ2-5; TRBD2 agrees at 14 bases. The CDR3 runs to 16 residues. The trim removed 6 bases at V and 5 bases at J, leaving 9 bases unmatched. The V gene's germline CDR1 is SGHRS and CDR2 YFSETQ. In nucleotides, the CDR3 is TGCGCCAGCATTGGACTAGCGGGAGGCCCGGGGGAGACCCAGTACTTC. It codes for CASIGLAGGPGETQYF.

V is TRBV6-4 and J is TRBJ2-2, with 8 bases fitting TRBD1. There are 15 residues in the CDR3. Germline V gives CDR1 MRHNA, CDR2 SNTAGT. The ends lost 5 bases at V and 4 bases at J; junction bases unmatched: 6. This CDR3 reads CASSNFDRGTGELFF. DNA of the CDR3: TGTGCCAGCAGTAACTTCGACAGGGGCACCGGGGAGCTGTTTTTT.

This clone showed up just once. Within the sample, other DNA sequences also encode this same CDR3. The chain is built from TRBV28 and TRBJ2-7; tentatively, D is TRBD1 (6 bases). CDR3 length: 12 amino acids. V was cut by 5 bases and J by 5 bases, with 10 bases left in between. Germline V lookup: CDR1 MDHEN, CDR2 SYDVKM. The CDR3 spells CASSPRGHEQYF. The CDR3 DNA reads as TGTGCCAGCAGTCCCAGGGGTCACGAGCAGTACTTC.

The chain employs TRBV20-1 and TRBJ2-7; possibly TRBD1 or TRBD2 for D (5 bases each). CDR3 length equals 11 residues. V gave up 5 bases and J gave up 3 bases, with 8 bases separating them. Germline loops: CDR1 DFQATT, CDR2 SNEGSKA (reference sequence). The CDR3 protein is CSAGGIYEQYF. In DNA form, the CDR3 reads TGCAGTGCTGGGGGTATCTACGAGCAGTACTTC.

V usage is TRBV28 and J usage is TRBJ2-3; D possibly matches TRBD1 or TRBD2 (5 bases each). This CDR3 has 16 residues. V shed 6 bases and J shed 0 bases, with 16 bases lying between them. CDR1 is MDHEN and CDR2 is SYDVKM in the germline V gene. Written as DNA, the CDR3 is TGTGCCAGCAGCTGGATTCGAGGGGCTAGCACAGATACGCAGTATTTT. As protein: CASSWIRGASTDTQYF.

The CDR3, as DNA: TGTGCCATCAGTGAGACAGGGTCCTACGAGCAGTACTTC. It codes for CAISETGSYEQYF. The chain has TRBV10-3 and TRBJ2-7; the D gene is possibly TRBD1 (6 bases). The CDR3 is made up of 13 amino acids. The germline gives CDR1 ENHRY, CDR2 SYGVKD. The V gene lost 2 bases and the J gene lost 1 base, with 6 bases spanning the gap.

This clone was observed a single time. CDR3 amino acids: CASSEQPSGPQPQHF. DNA of the CDR3: TGTGCCAGCAGCGAACAGCCAAGCGGCCCCCAGCCCCAGCATTTT. V is TRBV2 and J is TRBJ1-5; no definite D call. The CDR3 covers 15 residues. With 6 bases removed from V and 7 bases from J, the gap between germline ends came to 19 bases. Per germline, CDR1 SNHLY and CDR2 FYNNEI. Variable domain in full (rest from reference TRBV2 and TRBJ1-5): EPEVTQTPSHQVTQMGQEVILRCVPISNHLYFYWYRQILGQKVEFLVSFYNNEISEKSEIFDDQFSVERPDGSNFTLKIRSTKLEDSAMYFCASSEQPSGPQPQHFGDGTRLSIL.

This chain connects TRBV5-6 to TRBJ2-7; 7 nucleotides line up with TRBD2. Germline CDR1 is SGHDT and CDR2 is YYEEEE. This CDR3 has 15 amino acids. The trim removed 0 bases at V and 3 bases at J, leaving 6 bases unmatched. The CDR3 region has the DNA TGTGCCAGCAGCTTGGGGGGAGGGGCGTTCTACGAGCAGTACTTC. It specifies CASSLGGGAFYEQYF.

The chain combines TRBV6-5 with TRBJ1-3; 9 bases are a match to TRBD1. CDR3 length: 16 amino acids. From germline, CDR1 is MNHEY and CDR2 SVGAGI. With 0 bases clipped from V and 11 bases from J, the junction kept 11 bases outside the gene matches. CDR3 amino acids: CASSYSSPGQGVSIYF. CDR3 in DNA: TGTGCCAGCAGTTACTCGTCCCCGGGACAGGGTGTTTCCATATATTTT.

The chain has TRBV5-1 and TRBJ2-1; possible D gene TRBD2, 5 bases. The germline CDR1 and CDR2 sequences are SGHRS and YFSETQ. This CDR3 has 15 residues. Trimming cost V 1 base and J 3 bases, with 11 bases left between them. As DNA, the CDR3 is TGCGCCAGCAGCTTGCCCCGGACTGGCTACAATGAGCAGTTCTTC. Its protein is CASSLPRTGYNEQFF.

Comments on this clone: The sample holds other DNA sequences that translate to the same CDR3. CDR3: CASSLLLYEQYF. CDR3 nucleotides: TGTGCCAGCAGCTTATTACTCTACGAGCAGTACTTC. J is TRBJ2-7 and V is TRBV11-2; D is undetermined. Germline V CDR1 and CDR2: SGHAT, FQNNGV. V was shortened by 2 bases and J by 3 bases, with 5 bases between the two germline ends. CDR3 length: 12 amino acids.

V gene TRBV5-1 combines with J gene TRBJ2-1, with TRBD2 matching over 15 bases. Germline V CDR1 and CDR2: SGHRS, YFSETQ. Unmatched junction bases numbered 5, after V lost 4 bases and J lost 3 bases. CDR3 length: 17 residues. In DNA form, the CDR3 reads TGCGCCAGCAGCCTCGGGACTAGCGGGAGGTTCTACAATGAGCAGTTCTTC. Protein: CASSLGTSGRFYNEQFF.